These 27 T cell receptor beta chains came from one sample sequenced in a study of blood T cells in healthy people across ages. Next came a second PCR, run for about 6 to 12 cycles, which used a sample-barcoded 5' primer along with a J-beta primer mix. TCRdb redid the calling of the 5' RACE reads with MiXCR, one entry per CDR3 protein. The table includes over a million distinct CDR3 sequences, 45% to 70% detected once. The source material was blood. These receptors came from a man younger than 35 in good health.

The J gene is TRBJ1-1, the V gene TRBV20-1; a weak D match, TRBD1 (5 bases). The CDR3 runs 14 residues. V gave up 3 bases and J gave up 3 bases, with 14 bases separating them. Looked up from germline, CDR1 is DFQATT and CDR2 is SNEGSKA (reference sequence). The CDR3 bases are TGCAGTGCTAGCACAGGTTATAAGGACACTGAAGCTTTCTTT. Residues: CSASTGYKDTEAFF.

The gene calls are TRBV10-3 and TRBJ2-7, with TRBD1 as a possible D gene (6 bases). The CDR3 is made up of 14 amino acids. CDR1 is ENHRY and CDR2 is SYGVKD in the germline V gene. V lost 2 bases, J lost 1 base, and 9 bases lay in between. The CDR3 DNA sequence: TGTGCCATCAGTGAGACAGGGCTATCCTACGAGCAGTACTTC. This encodes CAISETGLSYEQYF.

The chain carries TRBV18 and TRBJ2-3; 8 bases agree with TRBD2. CDR3 length: 18 residues. The germline gives CDR1 KGHSH, CDR2 LQKENI. V lost 3 bases to trimming and J lost 0 bases; unmatched junction nucleotides: 11. This CDR3 is CASSPKWIAGLSTDTQYF. The DNA for the CDR3 is TGTGCCAGCTCACCCAAATGGATAGCGGGGTTGAGCACAGATACGCAGTATTTT.

The chain links TRBV10-3 to TRBJ1-5; the match to TRBD1 covers 7 bases. V trimming: 11 bases; J trimming: 5 bases; junction bases outside the gene matches: 9. The germline V gene encodes CDR1 ENHRY and CDR2 SYGVKD. CDR3 length: 13 amino acids. The CDR3 sequence: CAATRDSDQPQHF. Here the CDR3 DNA reads TGTGCCGCTACCCGGGACAGTGATCAGCCCCAGCATTTT.

The chain joins TRBV12-3 or TRBV12-4 to TRBJ2-7; D gene uncertain. V was shortened by 4 bases and J by 12 bases, with 19 bases between the two germline ends. CDR3 length: 13 amino acids. The CDR3 DNA is TGTGCCAGCAGTTCAAAGAATTGGGTCGGATGGTACTTC. Amino acids: CASSSKNWVGWYF.

The CDR3 loop is CASRAPGLAGLDSYEQYF. CDR3 DNA sequence: TGTGCCAGCAGAGCACCGGGACTAGCGGGACTAGACTCCTACGAGCAGTACTTC. This sequence joins TRBV6-1 and TRBJ2-7; 13 bases agree with TRBD2. From germline, CDR1 is MNHNS and CDR2 SASEGT. This CDR3 spans 18 amino acids. Trimming took 6 bases from V and 0 from J; bases not matched to a gene: 11.

With regard to this clonotype: A much larger clone differs from this one at a single base, so this may be a read error. The rearrangement uses TRBV20-1 and TRBJ2-1; D gene unclear. Germline lookup yields CDR1 DFQATT and CDR2 SNEGSKA (reference sequence). The CDR3 totals 13 residues. The CDR3 spells CSARRPSYNGQFF. CDR3 nucleotide sequence: TGCAGTGCTAGAAGGCCCAGTTACAATGGGCAGTTCTTC.

The rearrangement joins TRBV27 to TRBJ2-4; the match to TRBD2 covers 9 bases. Near its end, the DNA agrees better with TRBJ2-7, so the J call may be wrong. Per germline, CDR1 MNHEY and CDR2 SMNVEV (reference sequence). The CDR3 covers 16 residues. CDR3 sequence: CASSYGHGTSSYEQYF. The DNA of the CDR3 is TGTGCCAGCAGTTATGGGCACGGGACTAGCAGCTACGAGCAGTACTTC.

The chain uses TRBV6-1 and TRBJ2-5; 8 bases map to TRBD1. V was clipped by 6 bases and J by 1 base; unmatched bases: 4. The CDR3 is 14 residues long. Germline assignment: CDR1 MNHNS and CDR2 SASEGT. CDR3 bases: TGTGCCAGCAGGAGGGGACAGGTCCAAGAGACCCAGTACTTC. Its protein product is CASRRGQVQETQYF.

V usage is TRBV4-3 and J usage is TRBJ2-2; possible D gene TRBD2, 6 bases. Trimming removed 0 bases from V and 6 bases from J, with 11 bases in between. The CDR3 has 15 amino acids. The germline gives CDR1 LGHNA, CDR2 YSLEER. CDR3 region: CASSQDRGGSGELFF. The CDR3 bases are TGCGCCAGCAGCCAAGATCGGGGAGGTTCCGGGGAGCTGTTTTTT.

V gene TRBV4-2 combines with J gene TRBJ2-3; 12 bases are a match to TRBD1. Germline trimming cut 5 bases from V and 0 bases from J; bases unmatched to any gene: 6. Germline assignment: CDR1 LGHNA and CDR2 YNFKEQ. The CDR3 is made up of 17 amino acids. For the CDR3, the DNA is TGTGCCAGCAGCGAAAGGGGACAGGGGGCTAGCACAGATACGCAGTATTTT. This gives the protein CASSERGQGASTDTQYF.

In this sample, this clonotype turned up a few times. J is TRBJ1-2 and V is TRBV4-1, with TRBD1 as a possible D gene (6 bases). V shed 1 base and J shed 5 bases, with 11 bases lying between them. There are 14 residues in the CDR3. In germline, CDR1 is MGHRA, CDR2 YSYEKL. This CDR3 is CASSQGVDRYGYTF. In nucleotides, the CDR3 is TGCGCCAGCAGCCAAGGGGTTGACAGGTATGGCTACACCTTC.

Only a few counts were recorded for this clonotype. This chain uses TRBV4-3 with TRBJ2-1, with D perhaps TRBD1 (5 bases). Between the trimmed V and J ends, which lost 4 bases and 6 bases, there was a span of 10 bases. Per germline, CDR1 LGHNA and CDR2 YSLEER. The length of the CDR3 is 13 residues. In DNA form, the CDR3 reads TGCGCCAGCAGCCGGGGCTCTATCAATGAGCAGTTCTTC. Its translation: CASSRGSINEQFF.

The chain has TRBV5-1 and TRBJ2-1, with 11 bases identical to TRBD2. V was clipped by 8 bases and J by 4 bases; unmatched bases: 5. CDR3 length equals 14 residues. Germline CDR1 reads SGHRS; CDR2 reads YFSETQ. The CDR3 sequence: CASGLAGRYNEQFF. Written as DNA, the CDR3 is TGCGCCAGTGGACTAGCGGGCAGATACAATGAGCAGTTCTTC.

This chain connects TRBV4-1 to TRBJ2-3, with no clear D. Germline assignment: CDR1 MGHRA and CDR2 YSYEKL. With 0 bases removed from V and 3 bases from J, the gap between germline ends came to 7 bases. This CDR3 has 14 residues. CDR3 loop: CASSQERKTDTQYF. In nucleotides, the CDR3 is TGCGCCAGCAGCCAAGAGAGGAAGACAGATACGCAGTATTTT.

This clonotype occurred a few times. The chain is built from TRBV7-9 and TRBJ2-7; D not resolved. The CDR3 runs 14 residues. The germline gives CDR1 SEHNR, CDR2 FQNEAQ (reference sequence). V shed 5 bases and J shed 2 bases, with 13 bases lying between them. The CDR3 sequence: CASSQDARTYEQYF. The CDR3 DNA is TGTGCCAGCAGCCAGGACGCACGAACCTACGAGCAGTACTTC.

V gene TRBV7-9 combines with J gene TRBJ2-7, with TRBD1 as a possible D gene (6 bases). The CDR3 has 15 residues. Trimming shortened V by 5 bases and J by 0 bases, and 14 bases separated the two germline ends. From germline, CDR1 is SEHNR and CDR2 FQNEAQ (reference sequence). The CDR3 DNA is TGTGCCAGCAGCGATCTTGGGACAAGCTCCTACGAGCAGTACTTC. Amino acid sequence: CASSDLGTSSYEQYF.

The chain combines TRBV5-1 with TRBJ2-7; D may be TRBD1 (6 bases). Germline V lookup: CDR1 SGHRS, CDR2 YFSETQ. CDR3 length: 16 amino acids. V lost 0 bases to trimming and J lost 3 bases, with 16 bases between them. CDR3 bases: TGCGCCAGCAGCTTGGGGGCCCGGGACATCATCTACGAGCAGTACTTC. Encoded protein: CASSLGARDIIYEQYF.

The chain is built from TRBV4-1 and TRBJ2-7; D may be TRBD2 (6 bases). The CDR3 loop spans 13 amino acids. The germline CDR1 and CDR2 sequences are MGHRA and YSYEKL. V lost 0 bases and J 7 bases, leaving 10 bases between the germline ends. The CDR3 region is CASSQEFLAEQYF. Written as DNA, the CDR3 is TGCGCCAGCAGCCAAGAATTCCTAGCGGAGCAGTACTTC.

The V call is TRBV6-5, the J call TRBJ2-7; 7 nucleotides match TRBD1. After removal of 5 bases from V and 5 bases from J, the junction contained 6 bases not matched to a gene. The CDR3 covers 13 residues. Germline V gene lookup returns CDR1 MNHEY and CDR2 SVGAGI. CDR3 sequence reads: CASSDGRGNEQYF. CDR3 in DNA: TGTGCCAGCAGTGACGGCAGGGGGAACGAGCAGTACTTC.

This sequence joins TRBV10-3 and TRBJ1-2; no firm D call. The CDR3 consists of 13 residues. V was pared by 2 bases and J by 3 bases, with 7 bases between. The germline V gene encodes CDR1 ENHRY and CDR2 SYGVKD. CDR3 DNA: TGTGCCATCAGTGAGCCCCGGGACTATGGCTACACCTTC. The encoded protein is CAISEPRDYGYTF.

This clonotype was seen only a few times. The chain carries TRBV7-2 and TRBJ2-3; 8 bases line up with TRBD1. Losses at the gene ends were 5 bases for V and 12 bases for J; bases not matched to a gene: 7. CDR1 SGHTA and CDR2 FQGNSA come from the germline V gene. The CDR3 has 12 residues. The CDR3 nucleotides are TGTGCCAGCAGCCGACAGGGGACCCTCCAGTATTTT. Translation gives CASSRQGTLQYF.

The chain carries TRBV29-1 and TRBJ2-2; possibly TRBD1 or TRBD2 for D (6 bases each). The CDR3 sequence is 13 residues long. Germline V gene lookup returns CDR1 SQVTM and CDR2 ANQGSEA. In DNA, the CDR3 is TGCGTAGGGGGGAGATCGAACACCGGGGAGCTGTTTTTT. This translates into CVGGRSNTGELFF.

The sample holds a few counts of this clonotype. CDR3 coding DNA: TGTGCCAGCTCAGAGGGGGCTGGCACTGAAGCTTTCTTT. Its translation is CASSEGAGTEAFF. This chain uses TRBV2 with TRBJ1-1; TRBD1 matches at 7 bases. The junction had 7 bases not matched to a gene; V was cut back by 8 bases and J by 4 bases. The CDR3 has 13 residues. Germline CDR1 is SNHLY and CDR2 is FYNNEI.

The chain's CDR3 is CASSHTKRGTTDTQYF. In DNA form, the CDR3 reads TGTGCCAGCAGCCACACCAAGCGGGGGACAACAGATACGCAGTATTTT. The rearrangement links TRBV4-2 to TRBJ2-3, with 8 bases fitting TRBD2. The CDR3 extends over 16 amino acids. Germline assignment: CDR1 LGHNA and CDR2 YNFKEQ. J was trimmed by 3 bases and V by 3 bases; bases with no gene match: 8.

The V and J genes are TRBV11-1 and TRBJ1-2; 7 nucleotides line up with TRBD1. Germline CDR1 is SGHAT and CDR2 is FQDESV (reference sequence). The length of the CDR3 is 18 residues. J was trimmed by 5 bases and V by 5 bases; bases with no gene match: 20. In nucleotides, the CDR3 is TGTGCCAGCAGCCTACGGGACAGCACGGATCGATATAGTTATGGCTACACCTTC. It translates to CASSLRDSTDRYSYGYTF.

The J gene is TRBJ2-5, the V gene TRBV24-1, with TRBD2 matching over 9 bases. The CDR3 is 15 amino acids. Looked up from germline, CDR1 is KGHDR and CDR2 is SFDVKD. The trim removed 5 bases at V and 2 bases at J, leaving 5 bases unmatched. This CDR3 reads CATSALAGRQETQYF. CDR3 nucleotide sequence: TGTGCCACCAGTGCCCTAGCGGGGCGACAAGAGACCCAGTACTTC.